The 14 T cell receptor beta chains in this list originate from one sample, sequenced in a study of T cells in localized non-small cell lung cancer. The table came from immunoSEQ multiplex PCR; TCRdb's copy has only in-frame clones and leaves some out. This table holds 130,000 or so clones, more than 80% found once. Source: peripheral blood, taken before any cancer treatment. The receptors shown here come from a female donor older than 55 with stage I lung adenocarcinoma.

The chain uses TRBV18 and TRBJ2-1, with a weak D call TRBD1 (6 bases). From germline, CDR1 is KGHSH and CDR2 LQKENI. Trimming left V 3 bases short and J 3 bases short, with 12 bases between. The CDR3 is 15 amino acids. The CDR3 here is CASSPEGVGYNEQFF. Here the CDR3 DNA reads TGTGCCAGCTCACCCGAGGGGGTGGGCTACAATGAGCAGTTCTTC. The variable domain in full, with the rest retrieved from reference TRBV18 and TRBJ2-1, is NAGVMQNPRHLVRRRGQEARLRCSPMKGHSHVYWYRQLPEEGLKFMVYLQKENIIDESGMPKERFSAEFPKEGPSILRIQQVVRGDSAAYFCASSPEGVGYNEQFFGPGTRLTVL.

The chain uses TRBV6-5 and TRBJ2-7; 7 bases line up with TRBD1. CDR3 length: 13 residues. Germline loops: CDR1 MNHEY, CDR2 SVGAGI. After removal of 9 bases from V and 2 bases from J, the junction contained 7 bases not matched to a gene. CDR3 in amino acids: CASHTGTAYEQYF. The CDR3 DNA is TGTGCCAGTCATACCGGGACAGCCTACGAGCAGTACTTC.

The chain uses TRBV11-2 and TRBJ2-7; TRBD2 aligns across 9 bases. The V and J ends lost 5 bases and 5 bases, in that order; junction bases with no gene match: 10. From germline, CDR1 is SGHAT and CDR2 FQNNGV. The CDR3 is made up of 15 amino acids. The CDR3 DNA is TGTGCCAGCAGCCCCCTCGCGGGAGGGCCTAACGAGCAGTACTTC. Translation: CASSPLAGGPNEQYF. Together with reference TRBV11-2 and TRBJ2-7, the CDR3 gives the full variable domain: EAGVAQSPRYKIIEKRQSVAFWCNPISGHATLYWYQQILGQGPKLLIQFQNNGVVDDSQLPKDRFSAERLKGVDSTLKIQPAKLEDSAVYLCASSPLAGGPNEQYFGPGTRLTVT.

This chain links TRBV30 with TRBJ2-7, with 9 bases that match TRBD2. CDR1 GTSNPN and CDR2 SVGIG come from the germline V gene (reference sequence). There are 16 residues in the CDR3. V lost 1 base, J lost 4 bases, and 11 bases stayed unmatched. The CDR3 DNA is TGTGCCTGGAGTGGTTCCCGGGGACTAGCCAAGTACGAGCAGTACTTC. Translating gives CAWSGSRGLAKYEQYF.

This clone was observed a few times. This sequence joins TRBV27 and TRBJ1-1; no firm D call. Germline V gene data show CDR1 as MNHEY and CDR2 as SMNVEV (reference sequence). The CDR3 sequence is 12 residues long. The V gene lost 4 bases and the J gene lost 10 bases, with 13 bases spanning the gap. This CDR3 is CASSSPASSAFF. CDR3 DNA: TGTGCCAGCAGTTCCCCAGCCAGTTCAGCTTTCTTT.

The chain joins TRBV9 to TRBJ2-7; D gene unclear. CDR3 length: 13 residues. V gave up 0 bases and J gave up 10 bases, with 14 bases separating them. The germline CDR1 and CDR2 sequences are SGDLS and YYNGEE. For the CDR3, the DNA is TGTGCCAGCAGCGTAGTCACGACCGGCGAACAGTACTTC. It codes for CASSVVTTGEQYF.

This clone turned up a few times. Distinct nucleotide sequences in the sample also encode this CDR3. The gene calls are TRBV4-2 and TRBJ2-1; 7 nucleotides match TRBD1. This CDR3 comprises 15 residues. Germline V gene lookup returns CDR1 LGHNA and CDR2 YNFKEQ. After removal of 0 bases from V and 3 bases from J, the junction contained 2 bases not matched to a gene. CDR3 sequence (DNA): TGTGCCAGCAGCCAAGAACGGGACAGCTACAATGAGCAGTTCTTC. This gives the protein CASSQERDSYNEQFF.

This CDR3 reads CATGRPDFGEQYF. CDR3 DNA: TGTGCCACTGGCCGTCCAGACTTCGGGGAGCAGTACTTC. The chain carries TRBV15 and TRBJ2-7; D gene uncertain. Trimming took off 9 bases at V and 7 bases at J, with 19 bases between the two ends. This CDR3 contains 13 residues. Per germline, CDR1 LNHNV and CDR2 YYDKDF (reference sequence). The entire variable domain, with the rest obtained from reference TRBV15 and TRBJ2-7, is as follows: DAMVIQNPRYQVTQFGKPVTLSCSQTLNHNVMYWYQQKSSQAPKLLFHYYDKDFNNEADTPDNFQSRRPNTSFCFLDIRSPGLGDTAMYLCATGRPDFGEQYFGPGTRLTVT.

The chain uses TRBV19 and TRBJ1-1; D might be TRBD1 (6 bases). CDR1 and CDR2 (germline): LNHDA, SQIVND (reference sequence). The CDR3 covers 14 residues. The germline V and J ends were trimmed by 7 bases and 8 bases, with 20 bases remaining between them. CDR3 protein: CASTPVGALYEAFF. The CDR3 DNA follows: TGTGCCAGTACCCCAGTGGGGGCCCTCTACGAAGCTTTCTTT.

This sequence joins TRBV2 and TRBJ2-2, with TRBD2 as a possible D gene (6 bases). CDR1 is SNHLY and CDR2 is FYNNEI in the germline V gene. The germline V and J ends were trimmed by 6 bases and 6 bases, with 17 bases remaining between them. The CDR3 length is 15 residues. CDR3 sequence reads: CASRELAGSAGELFF. The DNA of the CDR3 is TGTGCCAGCAGAGAACTAGCTGGTTCGGCCGGGGAGCTGTTTTTT.

V is TRBV6-5 and J is TRBJ1-3, with D unclear. V was trimmed by 4 bases and J by 4 bases, leaving 14 bases between them. The germline V gene has CDR1 MNHEY and CDR2 SVGAGI. The CDR3 covers 15 residues. CDR3 loop: CASSSFQWAGNTIYF. In DNA, the CDR3 is TGTGCCAGCAGTTCATTCCAGTGGGCCGGAAACACCATATATTTT.

The chain recombines TRBV5-8 with TRBJ2-7, with 9 bases identical to TRBD2. Trimming cost V 7 bases and J 3 bases; bases outside gene matches: 8. The germline gives CDR1 SGHTS, CDR2 YDEGEE. This CDR3 contains 14 residues. CDR3 residues: CASHPLREGYEQYF. CDR3 bases: TGTGCCAGCCATCCTTTGCGGGAGGGCTACGAGCAGTACTTC.

The chain is built from TRBV7-9 and TRBJ2-7; D remains unclear. Trimming left V 5 bases short and J 3 bases short, with 5 bases between. This CDR3 has 11 amino acids. CDR1 and CDR2 from the germline V gene are SEHNR and FQNEAQ (reference sequence). CDR3 sequence reads: CASSPFYEQYF. CDR3 DNA sequence: TGTGCCAGCAGCCCATTCTACGAGCAGTACTTC.

V gene TRBV4-1 combines with J gene TRBJ2-4; D gene ambiguous. V lost 3 bases, J lost 5 bases, and 11 bases lay in between. Looked up from germline, CDR1 is MGHRA and CDR2 is YSYEKL. The CDR3 is 14 residues long. The DNA of the CDR3 is TGCGCCAGCAGCCAGGTGACCTTGGAAAACATTCAGTACTTC. Amino acid sequence: CASSQVTLENIQYF.